This passage covers 13 T cell receptor beta chains from one sample sequenced in a study of T cells in Graves' hyperthyroidism and ophthalmopathy (dated by TCRdb to between 2018 and 2021). The method was multiplex PCR. These reads were obtained on an Illumina HiSeq 2000. The TCR beta CDR3 regions were amplified from the RNA transcripts. The TCR CDR3 was subjected to a first round of RT-PCR using the HTBI primer set and the Qiagen OneStep RT-PCR kit. The public reads were reprocessed in TCRdb via fastp at Q25 and MiXCR, keeping in-frame beta chains. Each entry is one CDR3 protein sequence, shown with its most common DNA and genes. Recorded for this sample are around 600,000 distinct CDR3 sequences; over 40% of them occurred a single time. The ten largest account for under 8.5% of the sample. The sample comprised peripheral blood or thyroid tissue (not recorded which). The receptors come from an adult man with Graves' disease, either hyperthyroidism or ophthalmopathy (not recorded which).

The chain links TRBV29-1 to TRBJ2-5; D remains unclear. Trimming took 7 bases from V and 6 from J, leaving 3 bases between them. Germline lookup yields CDR1 SQVTM and CDR2 ANQGSEA. The CDR3 is made up of 8 amino acids. The CDR3 coding sequence is TGCAGCGGGAAGACCCAGTACTTC. It is translated as CSGKTQYF.

This clonotype is a singleton in its sample. The junction differs from germline at one of its ends, possibly a read error. This chain connects TRBV29-1 to TRBJ1-1; TRBD1 agrees at 11 bases. Germline V CDR1 and CDR2: SQVTM, ANQGSEA. This CDR3 has 14 residues. CDR3 sequence reads: CSVGTGGWSTEASF. The CDR3 region has the DNA TGCAGCGTGGGGACAGGGGGTTGGAGCACTGAAGCTTCCTTT. The complete variable domain, with remaining parts taken from reference TRBV29-1 and TRBJ1-1, reads SAVISQKPSRDICQRGTSLTIQCQVDSQVTMMFWYRQQPGQSLTLIATANQGSEATYESGFVIDKFPISRPNLTFSTLTVSNMSPEDSSIYLCSVGTGGWSTEASFGQGTRLTVV.

This clonotype was counted many times. This chain connects TRBV20-1 to TRBJ1-4, with unresolved D. Trimming removed 5 bases at V and 5 bases at J, with 12 bases between. The CDR3 covers 13 residues. The V gene's germline CDR1 is DFQATT and CDR2 SNEGSKA (reference sequence). CDR3 DNA sequence: TGCAGTGCTGCATTGGTCTTCAATGAAAAACTGTTTTTT. Translation gives CSAALVFNEKLFF.

Comments on this clonotype: A much larger clonotype is one base distant, so this may be a read error. This chain links TRBV10-3 with TRBJ2-2; 7 bases agree with TRBD1. V gave up 5 bases and J gave up 7 bases; unmatched junction bases: 10. This CDR3 contains 15 residues. The germline V gene has CDR1 ENHRY and CDR2 SYGVKD. The CDR3 protein is CAISTGTERHGELFF. The CDR3 DNA reads as TGTGCCATCAGTACCGGGACAGAACGACACGGGGAGCTGTTTTTT.

The chain uses TRBV7-9 and TRBJ2-7, with D possibly being TRBD1 (5 bases). This CDR3 contains 13 residues. The germline gives CDR1 SEHNR, CDR2 FQNEAQ (reference sequence). V lost 3 bases and J 5 bases, leaving 11 bases between the germline ends. The CDR3 sequence is CASSLAGMDEQYF. Here the CDR3 DNA reads TGTGCCAGCAGCTTGGCAGGGATGGACGAGCAGTACTTC.

This clonotype was picked up many times. This chain joins TRBV2 and TRBJ1-4; 8 nucleotides match TRBD1. Germline V gene lookup returns CDR1 SNHLY and CDR2 FYNNEI. V dropped 8 bases and J dropped 6; count of bases not matched to a gene: 8. The CDR3 has 14 residues. The CDR3 loop reads CASHLDREDEKLFF. The CDR3 bases are TGTGCCAGCCACCTGGACAGGGAGGATGAAAAACTGTTTTTT.

The V and J genes are TRBV2 and TRBJ2-7; 15 bases line up with TRBD2. With 8 bases clipped from V and 1 base from J, the junction kept 3 bases outside the gene matches. Germline-derived CDR1 and CDR2 are SNHLY and FYNNEI. There are 15 residues in the CDR3. CDR3 bases: TGTGCCAGCTCGGGGACTAGCGGGGGGTCCTACGAGCAGTACTTC. Residues: CASSGTSGGSYEQYF.

The V gene is TRBV29-1, the J gene TRBJ1-2; 7 bases match TRBD1. This CDR3 contains 13 residues. Unmatched junction bases numbered 10, after V lost 8 bases and J lost 4 bases. Germline V CDR1 and CDR2: SQVTM, ANQGSEA. Written as DNA, the CDR3 is TGCAGCAGTGAGCCGACAGGGAGCTATGGCTACACCTTC. Protein product: CSSEPTGSYGYTF.

This clonotype was recorded at least ten times. The rearrangement uses TRBV10-3 and TRBJ1-5; TRBD1 is a possible D gene (5 bases). V was pared by 2 bases and J by 7 bases, with 12 bases between. Looked up from germline, CDR1 is ENHRY and CDR2 is SYGVKD. This CDR3 comprises 14 residues. CDR3 bases: TGTGCCATCAGTGAGGGAAGGGGCGGGCAGCCCCAGCATTTT. It encodes CAISEGRGGQPQHF.

This clonotype has a handful of counts. The chain recombines TRBV20-1 with TRBJ1-4; D call uncertain. Trimming took off 5 bases at V and 5 bases at J, with 15 bases between the two ends. Looked up from germline, CDR1 is DFQATT and CDR2 is SNEGSKA (reference sequence). The CDR3 runs 14 residues. CDR3 region: CSADNRGLNEKLFF. Here the CDR3 DNA reads TGCAGTGCTGATAACCGCGGCCTCAATGAAAAACTGTTTTTT.

This rearrangement joins TRBV6-1 to TRBJ1-5, with 10 nucleotides matching TRBD1. V gave up 6 bases and J gave up 7 bases; unmatched junction bases: 12. There are 16 residues in the CDR3. Germline assignment: CDR1 MNHNS and CDR2 SASEGT. The CDR3 region is CASSPGTGAGAQPQHF. CDR3 nucleotide sequence: TGTGCCAGCAGCCCCGGGACAGGGGCCGGGGCCCAGCCCCAGCATTTT.

This clonotype has only a few counts. The V and J genes are TRBV7-6 and TRBJ1-5; 9 positions match TRBD1. The CDR3 contains 16 residues. Germline values: CDR1 SGHVS, CDR2 FNYEAQ. After removal of 1 base from V and 3 bases from J, the junction contained 4 bases not matched to a gene. The CDR3 loop is CASSLGTGALNQPQHF. As DNA, the CDR3 is TGTGCCAGCAGCTTAGGGACAGGGGCCCTCAATCAGCCCCAGCATTTT.

This clonotype was recorded at least ten times. The gene calls are TRBV29-1 and TRBJ2-7; the match to TRBD2 covers 10 bases. J was trimmed by 2 bases and V by 7 bases; bases with no gene match: 5. The germline CDR1 and CDR2 sequences are SQVTM and ANQGSEA. CDR3 length: 13 amino acids. Written as DNA, the CDR3 is TGCAGCGCCAGGACTAGCGGCCCCTACGAGCAGTACTTC. Its translation: CSARTSGPYEQYF.